The 10 T cell receptor beta chains reported below all come from one sample, sequenced in a study of PD-L1 blockade in urothelial cancer. The time point: pretreatment peripheral blood. Repertoires were generated with immunoSEQ multiplex PCR, while TCRdb's copy carries only in-frame clones and drops some. The profile covers some 50,000 clones, with around 88% appearing a single time and roughly 15% taken by the ten largest. The material was PBMCs, obtained around atezolizumab (anti-PD-L1) treatment. These TCRs come from an older woman with urothelial cancer.

This chain uses TRBV15 with TRBJ1-5; tentatively, D is TRBD1 (6 bases). The V end was cut by 0 bases, the J end by 0 bases, with 15 bases between. The germline V gene encodes CDR1 LNHNV and CDR2 YYDKDF (reference sequence). This CDR3 comprises 18 residues. The CDR3 region is CATSRDGGGPYSNQPQHF. Written as DNA, the CDR3 is TGTGCCACCAGCAGAGATGGGGGGGGCCCCTATAGCAATCAGCCCCAGCATTTT. The variable domain in full, completed from reference TRBV15 and TRBJ1-5, reads DAMVIQNPRYQVTQFGKPVTLSCSQTLNHNVMYWYQQKSSQAPKLLFHYYDKDFNNEADTPDNFQSRRPNTSFCFLDIRSPGLGDTAMYLCATSRDGGGPYSNQPQHFGDGTRLSIL.

This clone was picked up one time. J is TRBJ2-3 and V is TRBV2; no definite D call. Germline V gene lookup returns CDR1 SNHLY and CDR2 FYNNEI. The V end was cut by 3 bases, the J end by 2 bases, with 6 bases between. CDR3 length: 13 residues. In nucleotides, the CDR3 is TGTGCCAGCAGTGAGGGCAACACAGATACGCAGTATTTT. Translated: CASSEGNTDTQYF.

V is TRBV5-1 and J is TRBJ2-3; TRBD1 aligns across 7 bases. The germline V gene has CDR1 SGHRS and CDR2 YFSETQ. The CDR3 is 14 amino acids. With 3 bases clipped from V and 1 base from J, the junction kept 2 bases outside the gene matches. The CDR3 spells CASSSGQGTDTQYF. In DNA form, the CDR3 reads TGCGCCAGCAGCTCCGGACAGGGCACAGATACGCAGTATTTT.

The rearrangement uses TRBV11-2 and TRBJ2-7; TRBD1 matches at 10 bases. The CDR3 is made up of 16 amino acids. V was clipped by 0 bases and J by 4 bases; unmatched bases: 6. Germline V gene data show CDR1 as SGHAT and CDR2 as FQNNGV. The CDR3 nucleotides read TGTGCCAGCAGCTTAGATTCTCGACAGGGGGCGTACGAGCAGTACTTC. Translating it yields CASSLDSRQGAYEQYF.

The chain joins TRBV4-3 to TRBJ1-6; D is possibly TRBD1 (5 bases). The length of the CDR3 is 17 residues. Germline loops: CDR1 LGHNA, CDR2 YSLEER. V lost 0 bases and J lost 7, with 16 bases in between. The CDR3 nucleotides are TGCGCCAGCAGCCAAGATGTACCGGGGGTGCGGAATTCACCCCTCCACTTT. Amino acid sequence: CASSQDVPGVRNSPLHF.

This chain's CDR3 is CASSWSRGYSDTQYF. The CDR3 region has the DNA TGTGCCAGCAGTTGGTCGCGCGGGTACTCAGATACGCAGTATTTT. The chain has TRBV28 and TRBJ2-3; weak D call: TRBD2 (5 bases). The CDR3 has 15 residues. The V end lost 4 bases, the J end lost 4 bases, and 15 bases lay between the germline ends. Germline CDR1 is MDHEN and CDR2 is SYDVKM.

The gene calls are TRBV6-5 and TRBJ2-5, with D possibly matching TRBD2 (6 bases). This CDR3 comprises 13 residues. Germline loops: CDR1 MNHEY, CDR2 SVGAGI. The ends were cut back, 2 bases at V and 4 bases at J, with 8 bases in the middle. The CDR3 nucleotides are TGTGCCAGCAGTTACGGGGGGTCAGAGACCCAGTACTTC. Its translation: CASSYGGSETQYF.

CDR3 region: CASSTGRYGYTF. The CDR3 DNA is TGTGCCAGCTCCACAGGGCGCTATGGCTACACCTTC. The chain combines TRBV2 with TRBJ1-2; TRBD1 is a possible D gene (6 bases). V gave up 8 bases and J gave up 4 bases, with 11 bases separating them. This CDR3 spans 12 amino acids. CDR1 SNHLY and CDR2 FYNNEI come from the germline V gene.

This clone showed up just once. The gene calls are TRBV19 and TRBJ1-1; 8 nucleotides agree with TRBD1. This CDR3 is 14 amino acids long. After removal of 7 bases from V and 6 bases from J, the junction contained 10 bases not matched to a gene. Per the germline V gene, CDR1 is LNHDA and CDR2 is SQIVND (reference sequence). The CDR3 spells CASTQRRGQPEAFF. The CDR3, as DNA: TGTGCCAGTACCCAGCGCAGGGGGCAGCCTGAAGCTTTCTTT.

The chain uses TRBV6-1 and TRBJ1-4; 7 bases map to TRBD1. The CDR3 has 14 amino acids. J lost 4 bases, V lost 2 bases, and 1 base had no gene match. Looked up from germline, CDR1 is MNHNS and CDR2 is SASEGT. CDR3 bases: TGTGCCAGCAGTGAACAGGGGGTTAATGAAAAACTGTTTTTT. It specifies CASSEQGVNEKLFF.